This TCR beta chain was recorded in a study of blood T cell repertoires in COVID-19. Study information: Specimens from acute and convalescent COVID-19 originated in the United States, Italy and Spain. Sample material is recorded as cDNA or gDNA derived from T cells, B-cell-depleted T cells, or PBMCs.

With V trimmed by 7 bases and J by 1 base, 4 bases remained unmatched. CDR1 is MNHEY, CDR2 SVGAGI, per germline. The CDR3 totals 14 residues. In the source study's methods: Amplification from reference gene primers served as the basis for estimated nucleated cell counts. Measured with immunoSEQ multiplex PCR; TCRdb has only the in-frame clones, and not every one. The D gene and trimming were derived from the DNA, and the V and J assignments and clone size from that table. The sample holds about 230,000 clones, roughly 85% seen once. The sequenced material came from peripheral blood. The source of this sequence is a woman aged 65 to 85 with active or convalescent COVID-19. The V gene is TRBV6-5, the J gene TRBJ1-1; 9 nucleotides match TRBD1. DNA for the CDR3: TGTGCCAGCACCCTGGGACAGGGGAACACTGAAGCTTTCTTT. This translates into CASTLGQGNTEAFF.